The clone carrying this T cell receptor (beta chain) was observed a few times. Amplification used 60 Vbeta primers and 13 Jbeta primers. The repertoire was sequenced with immunoSEQ multiplex PCR; TCRdb's copy has only in-frame clones and lacks some. The sample contains about 140,000 clones, 77% of which appear only once. The data are from a study of cytomegalovirus exposure and HLA in healthy donors. CDR1 and CDR2 from the germline V gene are MGHRA and YSYEKL. The trim removed 2 bases at V and 6 bases at J, leaving 6 bases unmatched. CDR3 length equals 15 residues. The chain combines TRBV4-1 with TRBJ2-7; 11 bases match TRBD1. The sequence was obtained from a female donor in good health and CMV-seronegative. Source material: PBMCs. The CDR3 reads CASSQMDRGQGEQYF. As DNA, the CDR3 is TGCGCCAGCAGCCAAATGGACAGGGGGCAAGGCGAGCAGTACTTC.